This section outlines one TCR beta chain sequence together with its context. Which antigen it targets is not known. The data were taken from a study of monozygotic twins with inflammatory bowel disease (dated by TCRdb to the late 2010s). A note on the overall study: In total, 28 monozygotic twin pairs made up the full study: 19 Danish pairs, all IBD-discordant, plus nine German pairs, of which four were IBD-concordant and five were IBD-discordant. The search for disease-associated traits relied mainly on comparing IBD patients with their genetically identical healthy co-twins within discordant pairs. Each individual had, on average, about 151 000 unique TCRalpha sequences and 181 000 unique TCRbeta sequences available for analysis.

Library preparation was by 5' RACE. For each TCR library, approximately 3.5 ug of total RNA was used. For each sample, cDNA synthesis with SMARTScribe reverse transcriptase was split into eight separate reactions. Unique molecular identifiers containing a 6-nucleotide sample barcode were introduced through template switching during cDNA synthesis. Two nested PCRs of around 15 and 10 cycles amplified the TCRalpha and TCRbeta cDNA, and bead purification followed each PCR. Before amplification, cDNA was treated with uracil DNA-glycosylase and purified using the QIAquick PCR purification kit. The second PCR was the step at which Illumina TruSeq-compatible adapters and sample-specific barcodes were added. TapeStation and Qubit were used to check library quality and concentration, and roughly 5 ng of each library went into the pool. Pooled libraries were sequenced on an Illumina HiSeq2500 single-index Rapid Run with 2 x 100 bp reads and custom sequencing primers. Turning to the authors' computational methods: MiGEC version 1.2.6 was used for UMI-based consensus assembly to correct PCR and sequencing errors. MiXCR version 2.1.1 was used to carry out V(D)J alignment, clonotype assembly and CDR3 extraction. Normalisation of gene usage, clonotype sharing and MAIT/NKT TCR abundance was achieved by analysing the top 1000, 10 000 and 20 000 clonotypes per sample. After downsampling to 27 000 UMIs, diversity was calculated as the inverse Simpson index using the vegan R package. Statistical testing used paired Mann-Whitney U tests on the discordant twin pairs and applied Benjamini-Hochberg correction for multiple testing. TCRdb reanalyzed the reads, keeping one entry per CDR3 protein sequence and omitting DNA. TCRdb, rather than the study authors, made the V and J calls. This sample's clone table shows some 440,000 distinct CDR3 sequences. The ten largest make up 2.4% of the sample.

The paper's findings and limits, for the study overall: The analysis was unable to tell apart different T cell subtypes. No single strong signal or clonotype linked to IBD turned up in the results, so the idea that one exists was not supported. Fewer clonotypes were shared with other individuals by IBD patients than by healthy twins, most markedly in patients showing signs of disease activity. A decrease in TCRbeta repertoire diversity, as measured by inverse Simpson index, was observed in IBD patients compared with their healthy co-twins. Differing immunosuppressive treatments among patients may have added background noise and inter-individual variability to the repertoires. No difference in repertoire similarity was observed between concordant and discordant twins, possibly owing to limited statistical power.

From each donor, an approximately 2.3 ml peripheral blood sample was drawn into PAXgene tubes and stored at -80 degrees C. Without T cell sorting, total RNA was isolated from whole blood using the PAXgene blood miRNA kit on an automated QIAcube. Peripheral blood from monozygotic twin pairs concordant or discordant for inflammatory bowel disease was subjected to deep TCRalpha and TCRbeta repertoire profiling with unique molecular barcoding. For every twin pair, smoking habits were documented, and each individual was categorised as a current, former or never smoker. The receptor comes from a human donor with ulcerative colitis or Crohn's disease, or a healthy co-twin of an affected twin (not recorded which). Sequencing input: blood.

CDR3 protein: CASSSPGGALETQYF. The chain is encoded by TRBV11-2 joined to TRBJ2-5; TCRdb reports TRBD2, a call that lacks DNA to check it against. As encoded in the germline V gene, CDR1 is SGHAT while CDR2 is FQNNGV. The CDR3, cysteine through phenylalanine, is 15 amino acids long. No DNA has been recorded. The full variable domain, completed from the reference TRBV11-2 and TRBJ2-5 proteins outside the CDR3, reads EAGVAQSPRYKIIEKRQSVAFWCNPISGHATLYWYQQILGQGPKLLIQFQNNGVVDDSQLPKDRFSAERLKGVDSTLKIQPAKLEDSAVYLCASSSPGGALETQYFGPGTRLLVL.